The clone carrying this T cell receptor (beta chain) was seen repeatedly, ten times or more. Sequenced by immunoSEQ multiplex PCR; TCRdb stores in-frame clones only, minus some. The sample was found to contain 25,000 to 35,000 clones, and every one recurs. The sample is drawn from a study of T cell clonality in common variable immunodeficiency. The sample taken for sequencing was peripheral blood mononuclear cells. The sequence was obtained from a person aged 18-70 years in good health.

CDR3 bases read: TGTGCCAGCAGCCACGGGGGGGCTAGCGACTACAATGAG. The encoded protein is CASSHGGASDYNE. The complete CDR3 protein is CASSHGGASDYNEQFF. V gene TRBV7-3 combines with J gene TRBJ2-1; 8 bases agree with TRBD2. Read coverage stops 3 residues before the CDR3 terminus; the germline J gene supplies the remainder. Trimming removed 5 bases from V and 3 bases from J; junction bases left unmatched: 9. This CDR3 contains 16 residues. The germline V gene encodes CDR1 SGHTA and CDR2 FQGTGA. Using reference TRBV7-3 and TRBJ2-1 for the parts outside the CDR3, the full variable domain is GAGVSQTPSNKVTEKGKYVELRCDPISGHTALYWYRQSLGQGPEFLIYFQGTGAADDSGLPNDRFFAVRPEGSVSTLKIQRTERGDSAVYLCASSHGGASDYNEQFFGPGTRLTVL.